The clone carrying this T cell receptor beta chain was counted between two and nine times. The antigen is unknown. These data belong to a study of response to subunit inactivated influenza vaccine. TCRdb reanalysed the RT-PCR reads using MiXCR and keeps one entry per CDR3 protein. Among some 500,000 distinct CDR3 sequences listed, approximately 12% were seen once. The study's findings and limits: Authors proposed each seasonal influenza vaccination draws in few new T cells.

The source material was PBMCs from blood, sampled 45 days after vaccination. The sequence came from a man in his fifties who received an inactivated influenza vaccine.

The CDR3 DNA reads TGTGCCAGCAGCTTACGGGACAGGGCATATTATTTT. Residues: CASSLRDRAYYF. The chain combines TRBV5-6 with TRBJ2-3, with 9 bases fitting TRBD1. Germline CDR1 and CDR2: SGHDT and YYEEEE. V gave up 2 bases and J gave up 15 bases; unmatched junction bases: 7. The CDR3 runs to 12 residues.